The 20 T cell receptor beta chains below all came from one sample that was sequenced in a study of cytomegalovirus exposure and HLA in healthy donors. Sequenced by immunoSEQ multiplex PCR; TCRdb stores in-frame clones only, minus some. Counted here are around 150,000 clones, 80% to 85% occurring once; the ten biggest clones make up roughly 10%. The sequenced sample consisted of PBMCs. Receptor source: a man under 40 in good health and CMV-seropositive.

The V gene is TRBV7-2, the J gene TRBJ2-2, with D possibly matching TRBD1 (6 bases). Trimming took 1 base from V and 6 from J, leaving 12 bases between them. The CDR3 loop spans 15 amino acids. Germline V gene sequence: CDR1 SGHTA, CDR2 FQGNSA. Here the CDR3 reads CASSLGLAGAGELFF. The CDR3 bases are TGTGCCAGCAGCTTAGGGCTGGCAGGGGCCGGGGAGCTGTTTTTT. Full variable domain (outside the CDR3, taken from reference TRBV7-2 and TRBJ2-2): GAGVSQSPSNKVTEKGKDVELRCDPISGHTALYWYRQSLGQGLEFLIYFQGNSAPDKSGLPSDRFSAERTGGSVSTLTIQRTQQEDSAVYLCASSLGLAGAGELFFGEGSRLTVL.

The CDR3 sequence: CASSQDYQATYEQYF. In nucleotides, the CDR3 is TGCGCCAGCAGCCAAGATTACCAGGCGACCTACGAGCAGTACTTC. This rearrangement joins TRBV4-3 to TRBJ2-7; D is undetermined. Germline CDR1 and CDR2: LGHNA and YSLEER. CDR3 length: 15 residues. The germline V and J ends were trimmed by 0 bases and 2 bases, with 11 bases remaining between them.

Note on this clone: In the same sample, other DNA sequences code for this CDR3. The rearrangement uses TRBV30 and TRBJ1-1; the D is unclear. V lost 0 bases to trimming and J lost 4 bases, with 12 bases between them. The germline gives CDR1 GTSNPN, CDR2 SVGIG (reference sequence). The CDR3 consists of 14 residues. The CDR3 here is CAWSVLTGSTEAFF. The CDR3 DNA follows: TGTGCCTGGAGTGTTCTAACCGGGTCCACTGAAGCTTTCTTT.

This clone came up once. The chain couples TRBV7-8 to TRBJ1-2; D is possibly TRBD1 (6 bases). This CDR3 has 14 amino acids. The V end was cut by 1 base, the J end by 5 bases, with 11 bases between. The germline V gene encodes CDR1 SGHVS and CDR2 FQNEAQ. The CDR3 is CASSLGTVPYGYTF. The DNA for the CDR3 is TGTGCCAGCAGCTTAGGGACAGTTCCGTATGGCTACACCTTC.

The genes are TRBV29-1 and TRBJ2-2, with D possibly being TRBD2 (5 bases). The CDR3 totals 13 residues. Germline lookup yields CDR1 SQVTM and CDR2 ANQGSEA. The germline V and J ends were trimmed by 7 bases and 0 bases, with 9 bases remaining between them. DNA of the CDR3: TGCAGCGCCCGAGGGACGAACACCGGGGAGCTGTTTTTT. It yields the protein CSARGTNTGELFF.

The CDR3 bases are TGTGCCAGCAGTGAAGCAGCGGGGCGGAGAGGCACCGGGGAGCTGTTTTTT. Protein product: CASSEAAGRRGTGELFF. The genes are TRBV6-1 and TRBJ2-2; 7 bases match TRBD2. The CDR3 totals 17 residues. CDR1 and CDR2 (germline): MNHNS, SASEGT. J lost 4 bases, V lost 0 bases, and 8 bases had no gene match.

The chain has TRBV29-1 and TRBJ2-1; possibly TRBD2 for D (7 bases). Germline V gene sequence: CDR1 SQVTM, CDR2 ANQGSEA. This CDR3 has 14 residues. The V end was cut by 2 bases, the J end by 1 base, with 9 bases between. The CDR3: CSVERGGSYNEQFF. The CDR3 bases are TGCAGCGTTGAAAGGGGGGGGTCCTACAATGAGCAGTTCTTC.

The chain couples TRBV5-4 to TRBJ2-7; D is possibly TRBD2 (5 bases). The CDR3 has 12 residues. The germline V gene encodes CDR1 SGHNT and CDR2 YYREEE (reference sequence). Trimming removed 7 bases at V and 0 bases at J, with 8 bases between. The CDR3 spells CASSRDSYEQYF. The CDR3 coding sequence is TGTGCCAGCTCTCGGGACTCCTACGAGCAGTACTTC.

Ten or more counts support this clone. The rearrangement joins TRBV12-5 to TRBJ2-1, with TRBD2 as a possible D gene (5 bases). Germline V gives CDR1 LGHNT, CDR2 FRNRAP. This CDR3 spans 15 amino acids. Trimming left V 0 bases short and J 3 bases short, with 9 bases between. The CDR3 loop is CASGLVERLYNEQFF. In DNA form, the CDR3 reads TGTGCTAGTGGTTTGGTGGAGCGGCTCTACAATGAGCAGTTCTTC.

The genes are TRBV2 and TRBJ2-5, with D possibly TRBD1 on 5 matching bases. The germline CDR1 and CDR2 sequences are SNHLY and FYNNEI. Trimming took off 2 bases at V and 0 bases at J, with 7 bases between the two ends. CDR3 size: 14 residues. DNA for the CDR3: TGTGCCAGCAGTGAAAACAGGTACCAAGAGACCCAGTACTTC. It codes for CASSENRYQETQYF.

This clone was counted between two and nine times. The genes are TRBV11-3 and TRBJ2-2; TRBD2 might be the D (6 bases). The CDR3 has 16 residues. V gave up 4 bases and J gave up 3 bases, with 15 bases separating them. The germline V gene has CDR1 SGHNT and CDR2 YENEEA. The CDR3 nucleotides read TGTGCCAGCAGCTCGTCAACGGGACTCTACACCGGGGAGCTGTTTTTT. This gives the protein CASSSSTGLYTGELFF.

The V gene is TRBV28, the J gene TRBJ2-7, with 8 bases fitting TRBD2. V was pared by 1 base and J by 5 bases, with 4 bases of the junction left unmatched. The CDR3 is 14 amino acids. Germline V CDR1 and CDR2: MDHEN, SYDVKM. The CDR3 sequence: CASSLSRGRNEQYF. CDR3 DNA: TGTGCCAGCAGTTTATCTCGCGGGAGGAACGAGCAGTACTTC.

The chain links TRBV5-1 to TRBJ2-7; 7 bases map to TRBD1. The CDR3 is made up of 16 amino acids. The germline gives CDR1 SGHRS, CDR2 YFSETQ. V lost 4 bases and J lost 0; bases outside the gene matches: 10. Here the CDR3 reads CASSPLRQGASYEQYF. The CDR3 bases are TGCGCCAGCAGCCCCCTAAGACAGGGCGCCTCCTACGAGCAGTACTTC.

V gene TRBV9 combines with J gene TRBJ1-5, with D tentatively TRBD1 (5 bases). The V gene's germline CDR1 is SGDLS and CDR2 YYNGEE. CDR3 length: 15 amino acids. The V gene lost 0 bases and the J gene lost 5 bases, with 12 bases spanning the gap. In nucleotides, the CDR3 is TGTGCCAGCAGCGTAGGCCAGGGAGGACATCAGCCCCAGCATTTT. Encoded protein: CASSVGQGGHQPQHF.

In this sample, this clone turned up once. The gene calls are TRBV7-9 and TRBJ1-1, with a weak D call TRBD1 (6 bases). The germline V gene has CDR1 SEHNR and CDR2 FQNEAQ (reference sequence). This CDR3 comprises 14 residues. The ends were cut back, 2 bases at V and 3 bases at J, with 10 bases in the middle. The CDR3 sequence is CASSLQGLDTEAFF. In DNA, the CDR3 is TGTGCCAGCAGCTTACAGGGGCTCGACACTGAAGCTTTCTTT.

The rearrangement links TRBV5-1 to TRBJ1-1; the match to TRBD1 covers 7 bases. The CDR3 covers 14 residues. Germline CDR1 reads SGHRS; CDR2 reads YFSETQ. With V trimmed by 4 bases and J by 2 bases, 5 bases remained unmatched. This CDR3 reads CASSNQGGNTEAFF. For the CDR3, the DNA is TGCGCCAGCAGCAACCAGGGGGGAAACACTGAAGCTTTCTTT.

This clone has only one observation. V usage is TRBV27 and J usage is TRBJ2-1; D perhaps matches TRBD2 (6 bases). Trimming left V 4 bases short and J 1 base short, with 14 bases between. Germline lookup yields CDR1 MNHEY and CDR2 SMNVEV (reference sequence). This CDR3 spans 16 amino acids. The CDR3 sequence is CASSSGGTGSYNEQFF. The DNA of the CDR3 is TGTGCCAGCAGTTCAGGAGGGACGGGATCCTACAATGAGCAGTTCTTC.

This chain connects TRBV30 to TRBJ2-5, with TRBD1 matching over 11 bases. The V segment lost 5 bases and the J segment 5 bases; nucleotides outside the gene matches: 7. CDR3 length equals 14 residues. Germline V CDR1 and CDR2: GTSNPN, SVGIG (reference sequence). The CDR3 region is CAWHRDRGKETQYF. CDR3 DNA sequence: TGTGCCTGGCACCGGGACAGGGGGAAGGAGACCCAGTACTTC.

Written as DNA, the CDR3 is TGTGCCTGGAGTGGGCCGGGCAGGGCCGGCGAAAAACTGTTTTTT. As protein: CAWSGPGRAGEKLFF. The rearrangement joins TRBV30 to TRBJ1-4, with D possibly matching TRBD1 (5 bases). The CDR3 extends over 15 amino acids. The germline V gene has CDR1 GTSNPN and CDR2 SVGIG (reference sequence). Trimming left V 1 base short and J 8 bases short, with 17 bases between.

The rearrangement joins TRBV6-1 to TRBJ1-6; a weak D match, TRBD1 (6 bases). Trimming took 8 bases from V and 6 from J, leaving 11 bases between them. The CDR3 is 13 amino acids. Germline V gene data show CDR1 as MNHNS and CDR2 as SASEGT. The CDR3 spells CASAGELNSPLHF. As DNA, the CDR3 is TGTGCCAGCGCAGGGGAGCTTAATTCACCCCTCCACTTT.